The 20 T cell receptor beta chains below come from one sample, sequenced in a study of shared clonotypes between healthy human individuals. Selected positively for CCR7 and CD45RO-negative, naive CD8 cells excluded terminally differentiated effector memory CD45RA+ cells. This table comes from immunoSEQ multiplex PCR, and its TCRdb copy is limited to in-frame clones, with some not included. The sample contains 2 million or so clones, approximately 95% of which appear only once. Sequenced sample: naive CD8+ T cells sorted from blood. These receptors came from a man between 18 and 29 years old in good health.

The chain joins TRBV5-6 to TRBJ2-7, with a possible D match to TRBD1 (5 bases). V was clipped by 0 bases and J by 6 bases, with 13 bases between them. This CDR3 comprises 14 residues. Looked up from germline, CDR1 is SGHDT and CDR2 is YYEEEE. This chain's CDR3 is CASSLDAGNVEQYF. CDR3 bases: TGTGCCAGCAGCTTGGATGCAGGGAATGTCGAGCAGTACTTC.

DNA for the CDR3: TGTGCCTCCAGGGCGGATAGCTACGAGCAGTACTTC. Its protein product is CASRADSYEQYF. The chain combines TRBV30 with TRBJ2-7; the D gene is possibly TRBD1 (5 bases). This CDR3 is 12 amino acids long. V was pared by 7 bases and J by 3 bases, with 13 bases between. Germline assignment: CDR1 GTSNPN and CDR2 SVGIG (reference sequence).

J is TRBJ2-3 and V is TRBV14; perhaps TRBD2 as D (6 bases). Trimming shortened V by 0 bases and J by 4 bases, and 14 bases separated the two germline ends. This CDR3 region has 16 residues. CDR1 is SGHDN and CDR2 is FVKESK in the germline V gene. The CDR3 DNA follows: TGTGCCAGCAGCCAAGATAACGGGAGAAGGGCAGATACGCAGTATTTT. This codes for CASSQDNGRRADTQYF.

The chain recombines TRBV6-1 with TRBJ2-1; maybe TRBD2 (6 bases). This CDR3 is 12 amino acids long. V dropped 5 bases and J dropped 16 bases, with 18 bases sitting between them. Germline V gene data show CDR1 as MNHNS and CDR2 as SASEGT. The CDR3 sequence: CASSPLGGSFFF. DNA for the CDR3: TGTGCCAGCAGTCCCCTCGGGGGTTCGTTTTTCTTC.

As regards this clone: The sample carries other DNA sequences with the same CDR3. The chain has TRBV19 and TRBJ2-7; no definite D call. In germline, CDR1 is LNHDA, CDR2 SQIVND (reference sequence). The CDR3 covers 13 residues. The ends were cut back, 8 bases at V and 2 bases at J, with 13 bases in the middle. CDR3 protein: CASGPGGAYEQYF. CDR3 DNA: TGTGCCAGTGGGCCGGGTGGCGCCTACGAGCAGTACTTC.

The chain recombines TRBV19 with TRBJ2-7, with 7 bases matching TRBD1. Unmatched junction bases numbered 4, after V lost 2 bases and J lost 3 bases. This CDR3 comprises 14 residues. Per germline, CDR1 LNHDA and CDR2 SQIVND (reference sequence). The CDR3 spells CASSIPGGFYEQYF. The CDR3 DNA follows: TGTGCCAGTAGTATACCAGGGGGATTCTACGAGCAGTACTTC.

In regard to this clone: The same CDR3 also results from other DNA sequences found in this sample. V is TRBV5-4 and J is TRBJ1-1; 7 bases match TRBD1. This CDR3 contains 14 residues. Germline trimming cut 2 bases from V and 3 bases from J; bases unmatched to any gene: 4. Germline V gene data show CDR1 as SGHNT and CDR2 as YYREEE (reference sequence). CDR3 residues: CASSLAGGYTEAFF. The CDR3, as DNA: TGTGCCAGCAGCTTAGCAGGGGGATACACTGAAGCTTTCTTT.

The chain employs TRBV5-4 and TRBJ2-2; tentatively, D is TRBD1 (6 bases). Germline loops: CDR1 SGHNT, CDR2 YYREEE (reference sequence). This CDR3 is built from 16 residues. With 4 bases removed from V and 1 base from J, the gap between germline ends came to 14 bases. The CDR3 region has the DNA TGTGCCAGCAGCACCTCGACAGGACAGAACACCGGGGAGCTGTTTTTT. It translates to CASSTSTGQNTGELFF. The complete variable domain, with remaining parts taken from reference TRBV5-4 and TRBJ2-2, reads ETGVTQSPTHLIKTRGQQVTLRCSSQSGHNTVSWYQQALGQGPQFIFQYYREEENGRGNFPPRFSGLQFPNYSSELNVNALELDDSALYLCASSTSTGQNTGELFFGEGSRLTVL.

This clone was detected only once. At the DNA level, this CDR3 is encoded by other sequences in the same sample as well. CDR3 nucleotide sequence: TGTGCCTGGAGTGTAGGTGCCTACAATGAGCAGTTCTTC. It codes for CAWSVGAYNEQFF. The genes are TRBV30 and TRBJ2-1, with D unresolved. V lost 0 bases to trimming and J lost 2 bases, with 5 bases between them. This CDR3 is built from 13 residues. CDR1 is GTSNPN, CDR2 SVGIG, per germline (reference sequence). The whole variable domain, filled in from reference TRBV30 and TRBJ2-1, reads SQTIHQWPATLVQPVGSPLSLECTVEGTSNPNLYWYRQAAGRGLQLLFYSVGIGQISSEVPQNLSASRPQDRQFILSSKKLLLSDSGFYLCAWSVGAYNEQFFGPGTRLTVL.

The V and J genes are TRBV5-4 and TRBJ2-7, with TRBD2 identical over 9 bases. Germline V lookup: CDR1 SGHNT, CDR2 YYREEE (reference sequence). With V trimmed by 4 bases and J by 4 bases, 3 bases remained unmatched. The CDR3 contains 13 residues. The CDR3 DNA is TGTGCCAGCAGCAATAGCGGGGGTTACGAGCAGTACTTC. This gives the protein CASSNSGGYEQYF.

J is TRBJ1-1 and V is TRBV5-1; D is uncertain. The ends were cut back, 3 bases at V and 6 bases at J, with 12 bases in the middle. CDR3 length: 13 amino acids. In germline, CDR1 is SGHRS, CDR2 YFSETQ. The CDR3 DNA reads as TGCGCCAGCAGCTCCTCCGGTAGTCCTGAAGCTTTCTTT. Its protein is CASSSSGSPEAFF.

This rearrangement joins TRBV5-6 to TRBJ2-7, with D possibly TRBD2 on 5 matching bases. Germline assignment: CDR1 SGHDT and CDR2 YYEEEE. Trimming stripped 4 bases from V and 3 bases from J, with 14 bases between. This CDR3 is built from 14 residues. CDR3 sequence (DNA): TGTGCCAGCAGCACCTCTAGCCGACTCTACGAGCAGTACTTC. This codes for CASSTSSRLYEQYF.

The chain combines TRBV19 with TRBJ2-7, with TRBD1 matching 8 bases. The CDR3 sequence is 14 residues long. Germline values: CDR1 LNHDA, CDR2 SQIVND (reference sequence). Trimming took 3 bases from V and 5 from J; bases not matched to a gene: 6. Here the CDR3 DNA reads TGTGCCAGTAGTATCGGGTACAGGGGGGACGAGCAGTACTTC. Protein sequence: CASSIGYRGDEQYF.

The rearrangement uses TRBV6-5 and TRBJ2-7; 8 nucleotides line up with TRBD2. J was trimmed by 4 bases and V by 8 bases; bases with no gene match: 7. The CDR3 runs to 13 residues. Germline V gene lookup returns CDR1 MNHEY and CDR2 SVGAGI. CDR3 sequence reads: CASRSGVEYEQYF. CDR3 coding DNA: TGTGCCAGCCGTAGCGGGGTGGAGTACGAGCAGTACTTC.

The chain uses TRBV4-1 and TRBJ2-7; 7 nucleotides agree with TRBD1. With 0 bases clipped from V and 4 bases from J, the junction kept 12 bases outside the gene matches. This CDR3 spans 17 amino acids. Looked up from germline, CDR1 is MGHRA and CDR2 is YSYEKL. This chain's CDR3 is CASSQERHRDSGYEQYF. In DNA form, the CDR3 reads TGCGCCAGCAGCCAAGAAAGGCACCGGGACAGCGGATACGAGCAGTACTTC.

In regard to this clone: Other DNA sequences of this sample code for an identical CDR3. The chain joins TRBV5-6 to TRBJ1-5, with D maybe TRBD1 (6 bases). The CDR3 runs to 13 residues. CDR1 SGHDT and CDR2 YYEEEE come from the germline V gene. Trimming took off 3 bases at V and 7 bases at J, with 11 bases between the two ends. As DNA, the CDR3 is TGTGCCAGCAGCTGGGGACAAGGGCAGCCCCAGCATTTT. It translates to CASSWGQGQPQHF.

Worth noting for this clone: This sample includes further DNA sequences coding for the same CDR3. J is TRBJ2-7 and V is TRBV4-1; D tentatively reads TRBD1 or TRBD2 (5 bases each). Germline CDR1 and CDR2: MGHRA and YSYEKL. Trimming took 2 bases from V and 2 from J, leaving 13 bases between them. The length of the CDR3 is 15 residues. CDR3 nucleotide sequence: TGCGCCAGCAGCCAAACCGGGACGGGCACCTACGAGCAGTACTTC. Its protein is CASSQTGTGTYEQYF.

This clone was seen only once. This chain links TRBV7-6 with TRBJ2-3; the match to TRBD2 covers 8 bases. CDR1 is SGHVS, CDR2 FNYEAQ, per germline. This CDR3 comprises 20 residues. Unmatched junction bases numbered 19, after V lost 4 bases and J lost 1 base. The CDR3 DNA sequence: TGTGCCAGCAGCTCCACGACGATGGGCGGGGGGATTCCCGGCACAGATACGCAGTATTTT. This encodes CASSSTTMGGGIPGTDTQYF.

This chain connects TRBV4-1 to TRBJ2-2; no clear D gene. This CDR3 comprises 16 residues. Between the trimmed V and J ends, which lost 1 base and 0 bases, there was a span of 9 bases. Germline CDR1 reads MGHRA; CDR2 reads YSYEKL. Here the CDR3 reads CASSQAWGPNTGELFF. CDR3 bases: TGCGCCAGCAGCCAAGCGTGGGGTCCGAACACCGGGGAGCTGTTTTTT.

The genes are TRBV4-2 and TRBJ2-7; 9 nucleotides agree with TRBD1. The germline V gene encodes CDR1 LGHNA and CDR2 YNFKEQ. V shed 0 bases and J 4 bases; nucleotides not matched to a gene: 10. The CDR3 has 17 amino acids. The CDR3 region has the DNA TGTGCCAGCAGCCAAGATGTCCCCGGGACAGGGATATACGAGCAGTACTTC. Protein: CASSQDVPGTGIYEQYF.